The 22 T cell receptor beta chains below all came from one sample that was sequenced in a study of T cell changes during pregnancy in multiple sclerosis. Assay used: immunoSEQ multiplex PCR; TCRdb lists only in-frame clones, some missing. The sample holds about 60,000 clones, more than 85% seen once. Specimen: peripheral blood, collected in the first trimester of pregnancy. Source of these receptors: a female donor with multiple sclerosis, enrolled in a pregnancy study.

In regard to this clone: At one end, the junction sequence differs from germline, possibly due to a read error. The chain employs TRBV7-7 and TRBJ2-7, with TRBD1 matching over 9 bases. Germline CDR1 reads SSHAT; CDR2 reads FNYEAQ (reference sequence). This CDR3 is built from 15 residues. CDR3 protein: CASSSYPGQGYEQYF. DNA for the CDR3: TGTGCTAGCAGCTCATATCCGGGACAGGGCTACGAGCAGTACTTC.

The rearrangement uses TRBV6-5 and TRBJ2-4; tentative D call: TRBD2 (5 bases). Trimming removed 0 bases from V and 0 bases from J, with 6 bases in between. In germline, CDR1 is MNHEY, CDR2 SVGAGI. There are 15 residues in the CDR3. The CDR3 nucleotides read TGTGCCAGCAGTTACTCGAGGGTAGCCAAAAACATTCAGTACTTC. Amino acids: CASSYSRVAKNIQYF.

This chain joins TRBV11-3 and TRBJ2-1; 9 nucleotides match TRBD2. Germline trimming cut 5 bases from V and 6 bases from J; bases unmatched to any gene: 5. Germline V CDR1 and CDR2: SGHNT, YENEEA. The CDR3 totals 14 residues. The CDR3 protein is CASSRGLAFNEQFF. In DNA form, the CDR3 reads TGTGCCAGCAGCAGAGGACTAGCGTTCAATGAGCAGTTCTTC.

The chain couples TRBV10-1 to TRBJ2-7; TRBD2 is a possible D gene (5 bases). Trimming pared 6 bases from V and 2 bases from J, leaving 8 bases between. Germline V gene sequence: CDR1 WNHNN, CDR2 SYGVQD (reference sequence). The CDR3 runs 12 residues. In DNA form, the CDR3 reads TGCGCCAGCAGCGGAGGCCCCTACGAGCAGTACTTC. Encoded protein: CASSGGPYEQYF.

The chain uses TRBV29-1 and TRBJ2-7; D unresolved. The CDR3 extends over 11 amino acids. Germline CDR1 reads SQVTM; CDR2 reads ANQGSEA. Trimming took off 7 bases at V and 0 bases at J, with 7 bases between the two ends. The CDR3 sequence is CSAQSSYEQYF. The CDR3 region has the DNA TGCAGCGCACAGAGCTCCTACGAGCAGTACTTC.

The V and J genes are TRBV2 and TRBJ2-3; unclear D gene. The germline V gene encodes CDR1 SNHLY and CDR2 FYNNEI. CDR3 length: 11 residues. V gave up 8 bases and J gave up 5 bases, with 8 bases separating them. The CDR3 region is CASPAVDTQYF. The CDR3 coding sequence is TGTGCCAGCCCGGCGGTAGATACGCAGTATTTT.

The genes are TRBV4-3 and TRBJ2-3; 12 nucleotides match TRBD2. Trimming cost V 1 base and J 2 bases; bases outside gene matches: 1. Germline lookup yields CDR1 LGHNA and CDR2 YSLEER. CDR3 length: 16 amino acids. CDR3 coding DNA: TGCGCCAGCAGCCAAGGGACTAGCGGGGCCACAGATACGCAGTATTTT. Protein product: CASSQGTSGATDTQYF.

The gene calls are TRBV2 and TRBJ2-2; TRBD1 might be the D (6 bases). Germline lookup yields CDR1 SNHLY and CDR2 FYNNEI. This CDR3 comprises 16 residues. V was cut by 5 bases and J by 1 base, with 14 bases left in between. The CDR3 loop reads CASSLDRIQNTGELFF. As DNA, the CDR3 is TGTGCCAGCAGTCTGGACAGAATACAGAACACCGGGGAGCTGTTTTTT.

The chain employs TRBV5-6 and TRBJ1-2, with no clear D. In germline, CDR1 is SGHDT, CDR2 YYEEEE. There are 17 residues in the CDR3. The germline V and J ends were trimmed by 2 bases and 0 bases, with 17 bases remaining between them. The CDR3 reads CASSFPWGRGTNYGYTF. The CDR3 bases are TGTGCCAGCAGCTTTCCATGGGGAAGAGGGACTAACTATGGCTACACCTTC.

This chain links TRBV29-1 with TRBJ2-1; 9 bases are shared with TRBD1. CDR1 and CDR2 (germline): SQVTM, ANQGSEA. V dropped 1 base and J dropped 4; count of bases not matched to a gene: 2. The CDR3 totals 14 residues. The CDR3 sequence is CSVEGTGVYNEQFF. The CDR3 nucleotides are TGCAGCGTTGAAGGGACAGGGGTTTACAATGAGCAGTTCTTC.

The rearrangement links TRBV2 to TRBJ1-2; D not certain. Germline V gives CDR1 SNHLY, CDR2 FYNNEI. V lost 8 bases and J lost 0, with 10 bases in between. This CDR3 spans 13 amino acids. This CDR3 reads CASSVRPNYGYTF. Here the CDR3 DNA reads TGTGCCAGCTCGGTCAGGCCTAACTATGGCTACACCTTC.

The chain has TRBV10-3 and TRBJ2-7, with D tentatively TRBD2 (6 bases). Germline V lookup: CDR1 ENHRY, CDR2 SYGVKD. V was cut by 2 bases and J by 7 bases, with 18 bases left in between. The CDR3 is made up of 15 amino acids. The CDR3 protein is CAISEGQGGTEEQYF. DNA for the CDR3: TGTGCCATCAGTGAGGGCCAGGGAGGCACGGAGGAGCAGTACTTC.

The chain uses TRBV7-3 and TRBJ2-1; TRBD1 agrees at 7 bases. Germline V gives CDR1 SGHTA, CDR2 FQGTGA. Trimming removed 2 bases from V and 0 bases from J; junction bases left unmatched: 4. This CDR3 comprises 16 residues. CDR3 protein: CASSLYRDSSYNEQFF. CDR3 nucleotide sequence: TGTGCCAGCAGCTTATACCGGGACAGCTCCTACAATGAGCAGTTCTTC.

The chain carries TRBV6-1 and TRBJ2-7; TRBD2 aligns across 9 bases. After removal of 2 bases from V and 0 bases from J, the junction contained 8 bases not matched to a gene. The CDR3 spans 17 residues. Germline loops: CDR1 MNHNS, CDR2 SASEGT. For the CDR3, the DNA is TGTGCCAGCAGTGAAATGGGATTAGCGGGGGTCTCCTACGAGCAGTACTTC. Encoded protein: CASSEMGLAGVSYEQYF.

This rearrangement joins TRBV7-3 to TRBJ2-3, with 8 bases identical to TRBD1. CDR1 and CDR2 from the germline V gene are SGHTA and FQGTGA. V lost 5 bases and J lost 6; bases outside the gene matches: 4. The CDR3 runs to 13 residues. The CDR3 is CASSARQGDTQYF. The CDR3 bases are TGTGCCAGCAGCGCCAGACAGGGGGATACGCAGTATTTT. Combining the CDR3 with reference TRBV7-3 and TRBJ2-3 gives the whole variable domain GAGVSQTPSNKVTEKGKYVELRCDPISGHTALYWYRQSLGQGPEFLIYFQGTGAADDSGLPNDRFFAVRPEGSVSTLKIQRTERGDSAVYLCASSARQGDTQYFGPGTRLTVL.

J is TRBJ1-1 and V is TRBV16, with a tentative D call TRBD1 (6 bases). Trimming removed 2 bases at V and 3 bases at J, with 10 bases between. The CDR3 is made up of 14 amino acids. CDR1 and CDR2 from the germline V gene are KGHSY and FQNENV. The CDR3: CASSQTRGDTEAFF. DNA of the CDR3: TGTGCCAGCAGCCAAACCAGGGGTGACACTGAAGCTTTCTTT.

V gene TRBV7-9 combines with J gene TRBJ1-6; perhaps TRBD1 as D (6 bases). The CDR3 is made up of 18 amino acids. Deletions cut 1 base from V and 8 bases from J, with 21 bases between. Looked up from germline, CDR1 is SEHNR and CDR2 is FQNEAQ (reference sequence). The CDR3 region is CASSLGSWGQGPYSPLHF. The CDR3 DNA is TGTGCCAGCAGCTTAGGGAGCTGGGGGCAGGGACCTTATTCACCCCTCCACTTT.

The V call is TRBV4-3, the J call TRBJ2-5; D possibly corresponds to TRBD2 (5 bases). The CDR3 is 15 residues long. Between the trimmed V and J ends, which lost 0 bases and 5 bases, there was a span of 13 bases. CDR1 is LGHNA and CDR2 is YSLEER in the germline V gene. In DNA form, the CDR3 reads TGCGCCAGCAGCCAAGATCACGGGGTCAGGGAGACCCAGTACTTC. As protein: CASSQDHGVRETQYF.

CDR3 DNA sequence: TGTGCCAGCAGTGTAACAGGGGTTCAGCCCCAGCATTTT. Translated: CASSVTGVQPQHF. V gene TRBV25-1 combines with J gene TRBJ1-5; 7 bases are shared with TRBD1. The CDR3 covers 13 residues. CDR1 and CDR2 (germline): MGHDK, SYGVNS. V lost 4 bases to trimming and J lost 6 bases; unmatched junction nucleotides: 3.

The chain couples TRBV9 to TRBJ2-2; 8 bases align to TRBD1. CDR3 length: 13 amino acids. V was clipped by 7 bases and J by 6 bases; unmatched bases: 5. The germline CDR1 and CDR2 sequences are SGDLS and YYNGEE. The CDR3 nucleotides are TGTGCCAGCCGGCAGGGGGCGGCCGGGGAGCTGTTTTTT. Translating it yields CASRQGAAGELFF. The entire variable domain, with the rest obtained from reference TRBV9 and TRBJ2-2, is as follows: DSGVTQTPKHLITATGQRVTLRCSPRSGDLSVYWYQQSLDQGLQFLIQYYNGEERAKGNILERFSAQQFPDLHSELNLSSLELGDSALYFCASRQGAAGELFFGEGSRLTVL.

The CDR3 here is CASGGLAGDPYEQYF. CDR3 in DNA: TGCGCCAGCGGAGGACTAGCGGGGGACCCCTACGAGCAGTACTTC. The V and J genes are TRBV5-1 and TRBJ2-7; TRBD2 matches at 13 bases. This CDR3 spans 15 amino acids. Germline loops: CDR1 SGHRS, CDR2 YFSETQ. V shed 7 bases, J shed 2 bases, and the junction held 6 bases outside the gene matches.

This chain connects TRBV13 to TRBJ2-7; TRBD1 aligns across 10 bases. V was clipped by 5 bases and J by 0 bases; unmatched bases: 1. The V gene's germline CDR1 is PRHDT and CDR2 FYEKMQ (reference sequence). The CDR3 is 14 residues long. Written as DNA, the CDR3 is TGTGCCAGCAGCCGGACAGGGGGCTCCTACGAGCAGTACTTC. Protein sequence: CASSRTGGSYEQYF.